Presented here are 19 T cell receptor beta chains from one specimen sequenced in a study of blood T cell repertoires in COVID-19. The repertoire was sequenced with immunoSEQ multiplex PCR; TCRdb's copy has only in-frame clones and lacks some. The sample carries some 120,000 clones, about 83% recorded once. Sequenced material: peripheral blood. These TCRs come from an elderly man with active or convalescent COVID-19.

The DNA of the CDR3 is TGTGCCAGCTCACCACGCAGGGAAGAGACCCAGTACTTC. Amino acid sequence: CASSPRREETQYF. The gene calls are TRBV18 and TRBJ2-5; D might be TRBD1 (5 bases). The CDR3 spans 13 residues. V shed 1 base and J shed 3 bases, with 6 bases lying between them. In germline, CDR1 is KGHSH, CDR2 LQKENI.

The table lists this clone with a few counts. The CDR3 region is CASSPSGVEPQHF. CDR3 sequence (DNA): TGTGCCAGCAGCCCATCAGGGGTTGAGCCCCAGCATTTT. This chain uses TRBV5-5 with TRBJ1-5; D may be TRBD1 (6 bases). The CDR3 covers 13 residues. V was trimmed by 4 bases and J by 8 bases, leaving 13 bases between them. The V gene's germline CDR1 is SGHKS and CDR2 YYEKEE (reference sequence).

This rearrangement joins TRBV4-3 to TRBJ2-2, with 7 bases lining up with TRBD2. V was clipped by 4 bases and J by 0 bases; unmatched bases: 5. The CDR3 runs to 16 residues. Germline CDR1 is LGHNA and CDR2 is YSLEER. The CDR3 here is CASSRRGGANTGELFF. CDR3 in DNA: TGCGCCAGCAGCCGAAGGGGAGGGGCGAACACCGGGGAGCTGTTTTTT.

The CDR3 DNA reads as TGTGCCAGCAGTTATGACAGAGCCCAAGAGACCCAGTACTTC. Its translation is CASSYDRAQETQYF. The chain couples TRBV6-2 or TRBV6-3 to TRBJ2-5, with TRBD1 as a possible D gene (5 bases). The CDR3 totals 14 residues. Germline V gene data show CDR1 as MNHEY and CDR2 as SVGEGT. Trimming removed 3 bases from V and 1 base from J, with 9 bases in between.

This clone was seen a few times. The rearrangement links TRBV27 to TRBJ1-6; 8 nucleotides match TRBD1. The germline V gene encodes CDR1 MNHEY and CDR2 SMNVEV (reference sequence). The CDR3 is made up of 19 amino acids. J gave up 9 bases and V 4 bases, and 20 bases lay outside the gene matches. CDR3 coding DNA: TGTGCCAGCAGTTCAATCAACCGGGACAGGCTTAGGGGGAGTTCACCCCTCCACTTT. Translating gives CASSSINRDRLRGSSPLHF.

The rearrangement joins TRBV7-2 to TRBJ1-2; 10 bases agree with TRBD1. V shed 7 bases and J 8 bases; nucleotides not matched to a gene: 10. The CDR3 runs 14 residues. In germline, CDR1 is SGHTA, CDR2 FQGNSA. CDR3: CASILRQGAGGYTF. The CDR3, as DNA: TGTGCCAGCATCCTCAGACAGGGGGCGGGAGGCTACACCTTC.

This sequence joins TRBV7-9 and TRBJ1-1; D is undetermined. V was trimmed by 6 bases and J by 3 bases, leaving 11 bases between them. Germline lookup yields CDR1 SEHNR and CDR2 FQNEAQ (reference sequence). The CDR3 totals 13 residues. CDR3 protein: CASRLLEDTEAFF. CDR3 nucleotides: TGTGCCAGCAGGTTATTGGAGGACACTGAAGCTTTCTTT.

V gene TRBV2 combines with J gene TRBJ2-5; 8 nucleotides align to TRBD2. V gave up 8 bases and J gave up 5 bases; unmatched junction bases: 10. This CDR3 comprises 14 residues. CDR1 is SNHLY, CDR2 FYNNEI, per germline. CDR3 amino acids: CASLRAGGQETQYF. CDR3 sequence (DNA): TGTGCCAGCCTGCGGGCGGGGGGCCAGGAGACCCAGTACTTC.

The V gene is TRBV5-5, the J gene TRBJ1-1; a possible D gene is TRBD1 (6 bases). V was shortened by 4 bases and J by 1 base, with 11 bases between the two germline ends. This CDR3 region has 14 residues. Looked up from germline, CDR1 is SGHKS and CDR2 is YYEKEE (reference sequence). This CDR3 is CASSIRQANTEAFF. CDR3 nucleotides: TGTGCCAGCAGCATCCGACAGGCGAACACTGAAGCTTTCTTT.

The chain joins TRBV6-2 or TRBV6-3 to TRBJ2-1; tentative D call: TRBD2 (7 bases). CDR3 size: 14 residues. Deletions cut 0 bases from V and 9 bases from J, with 12 bases between. Germline V CDR1 and CDR2: MNHEY, SVGEGT. CDR3 sequence reads: CASSYSGGPSEQFF. Written as DNA, the CDR3 is TGTGCCAGCAGTTACTCGGGGGGGCCCAGTGAGCAGTTCTTC.

This sequence joins TRBV30 and TRBJ1-2; 7 positions match TRBD1. V dropped 2 bases and J dropped 5; count of bases not matched to a gene: 2. The CDR3 covers 12 residues. Germline lookup yields CDR1 GTSNPN and CDR2 SVGIG (reference sequence). For the CDR3, the DNA is TGTGCCTGGAGTACAGGGGTTTATGGCTACACCTTC. This sequence encodes CAWSTGVYGYTF.

The gene calls are TRBV21-1 and TRBJ2-3; no DNA check was done on the table's D call, TRBD2. TRBV21-1 is an annotated pseudogene. The CDR3 consists of 16 residues. The CDR3 sequence: CASSKVGGASTDTQYF. The CDR3 DNA is TGTGCCAGCAGCAAAGTTGGAGGGGCCAGCACAGATACGCAGTATTTT.

The genes are TRBV9 and TRBJ2-7, with 8 bases lining up with TRBD2. The CDR3 has 15 residues. The V segment lost 0 bases and the J segment 5 bases; nucleotides outside the gene matches: 7. Germline V gives CDR1 SGDLS, CDR2 YYNGEE. For the CDR3, the DNA is TGTGCCAGCAGCGTAGACGCGGGGGGTTTAGACGAGCAGTACTTC. This gives the protein CASSVDAGGLDEQYF.

The chain carries TRBV7-2 and TRBJ2-3; 9 bases fit TRBD2. V dropped 10 bases and J dropped 5; count of bases not matched to a gene: 10. Germline-derived CDR1 and CDR2 are SGHTA and FQGNSA. CDR3 length: 14 residues. CDR3 bases: TGTGCCACTGGCGGGGGGGCCATGAAAGATACGCAGTATTTT. Translated: CATGGGAMKDTQYF. Full variable domain (rest looked up from reference TRBV7-2 and TRBJ2-3): GAGVSQSPSNKVTEKGKDVELRCDPISGHTALYWYRQSLGQGLEFLIYFQGNSAPDKSGLPSDRFSAERTGGSVSTLTIQRTQQEDSAVYLCATGGGAMKDTQYFGPGTRLTVL.

The rearrangement links TRBV20-1 to TRBJ2-7; 7 nucleotides match TRBD2. Germline trimming cut 5 bases from V and 7 bases from J; bases unmatched to any gene: 14. This CDR3 spans 14 amino acids. From germline, CDR1 is DFQATT and CDR2 SNEGSKA (reference sequence). The CDR3 spells CSARGTTVLQEQYF. The CDR3 coding sequence is TGCAGTGCTCGTGGGACTACAGTCCTACAGGAGCAGTACTTC.

The J gene is TRBJ2-7, the V gene TRBV5-6, with 9 positions matching TRBD1. V lost 0 bases to trimming and J lost 2 bases; unmatched junction nucleotides: 3. This CDR3 region has 15 residues. From germline, CDR1 is SGHDT and CDR2 YYEEEE. DNA of the CDR3: TGTGCCAGCAGCTTGGGTGGGACAGGGACCTACGAGCAGTACTTC. This encodes CASSLGGTGTYEQYF.

The DNA for the CDR3 is TGTGCCAGCAGCTTGACAAGCGGGGGGCTTCGTCCCAATGAGCAGTTCTTC. Its translation is CASSLTSGGLRPNEQFF. The chain has TRBV11-2 and TRBJ2-1, with 9 bases fitting TRBD2. V dropped 3 bases and J dropped 6; count of bases not matched to a gene: 12. Germline loops: CDR1 SGHAT, CDR2 FQNNGV. The CDR3 is 17 amino acids.

The V call is TRBV5-1, the J call TRBJ2-3; TRBD2 matches at 13 bases. The ends lost 4 bases at V and 8 bases at J; junction bases unmatched: 10. Germline V gives CDR1 SGHRS, CDR2 YFSETQ. The CDR3 is 16 residues long. The CDR3 loop is CASSPRTSGGQGTQYF. CDR3 DNA: TGCGCCAGCAGCCCCCGGACTAGCGGGGGCCAGGGTACGCAGTATTTT.

This chain connects TRBV6-5 to TRBJ1-5; D may be TRBD1 (5 bases). V was cut by 6 bases and J by 2 bases, with 11 bases left in between. CDR1 is MNHEY, CDR2 SVGAGI, per germline. This CDR3 has 14 amino acids. The DNA of the CDR3 is TGTGCCAGCAGAGGTGCGGGGGGCAATCAGCCCCAGCATTTT. Translating gives CASRGAGGNQPQHF.